This TCR beta chain was profiled in a study of blood T cell repertoires in COVID-19. V was cut by 4 bases and J by 6 bases, with 19 bases left in between. The germline V gene encodes CDR1 SGDLS and CDR2 YYNGEE. This CDR3 spans 16 amino acids. Method: immunoSEQ multiplex PCR; TCRdb's copy keeps in-frame clones and lacks some. This table has approximately 210,000 clones, over 75% appearing once. The V call is TRBV9, the J call TRBJ1-4; maybe TRBD1 (6 bases). This TCR came from a man over 45 with COVID-19, enrolled during active disease. The sample comprised peripheral blood. CDR3 amino acids: CASSPSGTPGDEKLFF. The CDR3 nucleotides are TGTGCCAGCAGCCCCTCTGGGACACCAGGTGATGAAAAACTGTTTTTT.